This T cell receptor beta chain was found in a study of T cells in Graves' hyperthyroidism and ophthalmopathy. Study-level information: Before treatment of any kind, peripheral blood was taken at initial diagnosis.

Looked up from germline, CDR1 is SGHAT and CDR2 is FQNNGV. The trim removed 8 bases at V and 7 bases at J, leaving 27 bases unmatched. The CDR3 contains 20 residues. Amplification of TCR beta CDR3 regions was performed using RNA transcripts as template. Initially, a first-round RT-PCR of the TCR CDR3 employed the HTBI primer set. Each CDR3 protein is one row after TCRdb ran MiXCR on the multiplex PCR reads. The data show 500,000 to 600,000 distinct CDR3 sequences, with nearly 20% seen just once and 45% to 50% held by the top ten. The study excluded patients with uncontrolled infection, other autoimmune disease, pregnancy or lactation.

Sequenced sample: blood. The gene calls are TRBV11-2 and TRBJ2-1; 9 bases are a match to TRBD1. The TCR sequence derives from a man aged 40-55 years with Graves' ophthalmopathy. Here the CDR3 DNA reads TGTGCCAGCGGATACCCCCCTACCGGGACTACCGGGACAGGGCAGAATGAGCAGTTCTTC. Translating it yields CASGYPPTGTTGTGQNEQFF.